The 24 T cell receptor beta chains below were found in one sample sequenced in a study of post-analysis software for immune sequencing data. Study-wide results and caveats: Five or six TRBV segments, TRBV5-6, TRBV5-1 and TRBV20-1 among them, were found more frequent in patients than controls.

Prepared TCR beta cDNA libraries contained unique molecular identifiers. One entry per CDR3 protein, called by TCRdb with MiXCR from the PCR reads. The table shows a few hundred thousand distinct CDR3 sequences, with about a third occurring only once. Antigens of these TCRs are unknown. Sequenced: blood. These receptors were collected from a girl under 18 with multiple sclerosis.

V usage is TRBV5-6 and J usage is TRBJ1-1; D not certain. Trimming took off 3 bases at V and 1 base at J, with 7 bases between the two ends. Per the germline V gene, CDR1 is SGHDT and CDR2 is YYEEEE. The CDR3 is made up of 13 amino acids. Here the CDR3 reads CASSSKKNTEAFF. As DNA, the CDR3 is TGTGCCAGCAGCTCCAAAAAGAACACTGAAGCTTTCTTT.

V gene TRBV6-1 combines with J gene TRBJ2-1; D gene unclear. V was clipped by 1 base and J by 2 bases, with 12 bases between them. CDR3 length: 16 residues. From germline, CDR1 is MNHNS and CDR2 SASEGT. The CDR3: CASSEVYYAPYNEQFF. For the CDR3, the DNA is TGTGCCAGCAGTGAAGTTTACTATGCCCCCTACAATGAGCAGTTCTTC.

In its sample, this clonotype was seen a few times. The CDR3 DNA is TGCGCCAGCAGCCGGTCGAAGGAGGGGTTCCTTGTCTCTGGGGCCAACGTCCTGACTTTC. This gives the protein CASSRSKEGFLVSGANVLTF. The rearrangement links TRBV4-1 to TRBJ2-6, with a tentative D call TRBD2 (6 bases). CDR1 is MGHRA and CDR2 is YSYEKL in the germline V gene. The CDR3 loop spans 20 amino acids. V lost 4 bases and J 0 bases, leaving 22 bases between the germline ends.

This clonotype has more than one count but fewer than ten. The chain recombines TRBV20-1 with TRBJ2-1; TRBD2 aligns across 9 bases. Germline-derived CDR1 and CDR2 are DFQATT and SNEGSKA (reference sequence). This CDR3 is built from 17 residues. Unmatched junction bases numbered 10, after V lost 2 bases and J lost 2 bases. CDR3 DNA: TGCAGTGCTAGATTTCGCGGGGGGGTCTTGCCCTACAATGAGCAGTTCTTC. Translation: CSARFRGGVLPYNEQFF.

Points on this clonotype: A much larger clonotype is one base distant, so this may be a read error. The genes are TRBV5-1 and TRBJ2-7, with a tentative D call TRBD2 (5 bases). Between the trimmed V and J ends, which lost 7 bases and 7 bases, there was a span of 21 bases. Germline CDR1 SGHRS, CDR2 YFSETQ. The CDR3 runs 14 residues. CDR3 DNA: TGCGCCAGCTCTTCATATAGCGAATACAATGAGCAGTACTTC. Protein product: CASSSYSEYNEQYF. Combining the CDR3 with reference TRBV5-1 and TRBJ2-7 gives the whole variable domain KAGVTQTPRYLIKTRGQQVTLSCSPISGHRSVSWYQQTPGQGLQFLFEYFSETQRNKGNFPGRFSGRQFSNSRSEMNVSTLELGDSALYLCASSSYSEYNEQYFGPGTRLTVT.

The chain carries TRBV5-6 and TRBJ1-5, with a tentative D call TRBD1 (5 bases). Trimming removed 4 bases at V and 3 bases at J, with 11 bases between. This CDR3 contains 14 residues. CDR1 SGHDT and CDR2 YYEEEE come from the germline V gene. CDR3 sequence (DNA): TGTGCCAGCAGCGGGGGACGGTTCAATCAGCCCCAGCATTTT. Amino acid sequence: CASSGGRFNQPQHF.

The rearrangement uses TRBV27 and TRBJ1-2; a possible D gene is TRBD1 (5 bases). The CDR3 loop spans 14 amino acids. V lost 5 bases to trimming and J lost 5 bases, with 15 bases between them. Germline CDR1 MNHEY, CDR2 SMNVEV (reference sequence). CDR3 amino acids: CASSIEQGVYGYTF. Here the CDR3 DNA reads TGTGCCAGCAGTATCGAGCAGGGAGTGTATGGCTACACCTTC.

The rearrangement joins TRBV2 to TRBJ2-3, with 8 positions matching TRBD2. V trimming: 6 bases; J trimming: 4 bases; junction bases outside the gene matches: 12. Per the germline V gene, CDR1 is SNHLY and CDR2 is FYNNEI. The CDR3 runs 16 residues. The CDR3 loop is CASRGPGLESADTQYF. As DNA, the CDR3 is TGTGCCAGCAGGGGGCCGGGACTAGAGTCAGCAGATACGCAGTATTTT. Complete variable domain (other parts from reference TRBV2 and TRBJ2-3): EPEVTQTPSHQVTQMGQEVILRCVPISNHLYFYWYRQILGQKVEFLVSFYNNEISEKSEIFDDQFSVERPDGSNFTLKIRSTKLEDSAMYFCASRGPGLESADTQYFGPGTRLTVL.

This chain connects TRBV12-3 or TRBV12-4 to TRBJ2-1, with 9 bases identical to TRBD2. CDR3 length equals 15 residues. V shed 7 bases, J shed 4 bases, and the junction held 8 bases outside the gene matches. As DNA, the CDR3 is TGTGCCAGCAATGTAGCGGGGGCTTATTACAATGAGCAGTTCTTC. Translated: CASNVAGAYYNEQFF.

The chain is built from TRBV2 and TRBJ1-1; D possibly corresponds to TRBD1 (6 bases). Trimming stripped 7 bases from V and 5 bases from J, with 14 bases between. Germline-derived CDR1 and CDR2 are SNHLY and FYNNEI. The CDR3 is made up of 13 amino acids. CDR3 coding DNA: TGTGCCAGCATGGGGGCGCGGGGTACTGAAGCTTTCTTT. Encoded protein: CASMGARGTEAFF. The variable domain in full, completed from reference TRBV2 and TRBJ1-1, reads EPEVTQTPSHQVTQMGQEVILRCVPISNHLYFYWYRQILGQKVEFLVSFYNNEISEKSEIFDDQFSVERPDGSNFTLKIRSTKLEDSAMYFCASMGARGTEAFFGQGTRLTVV.

The chain has TRBV6-2 or TRBV6-3 and TRBJ2-4; possible D gene TRBD2, 6 bases. The J call is in doubt because the DNA end fits TRBJ2-7 better. CDR1 is MNHEY, CDR2 SVGEGT, per germline. There are 16 residues in the CDR3. CDR3 protein: CASSSEGRRFSYEQYF. The CDR3 DNA reads as TGTGCCAGCAGTTCGGAGGGACGGCGATTCTCCTACGAGCAGTACTTC.

The rearrangement uses TRBV7-9 and TRBJ2-5; D is perhaps TRBD1 or TRBD2 (5 bases each). There are 14 residues in the CDR3. V was clipped by 4 bases and J by 2 bases, with 11 bases between them. Germline-derived CDR1 and CDR2 are SEHNR and FQNEAQ (reference sequence). The CDR3 nucleotides read TGTGCCAGCAGCTACTGGGACGGTCAAGAGACCCAGTACTTC. The encoded protein is CASSYWDGQETQYF.

This chain joins TRBV7-8 and TRBJ1-4; 8 bases are a match to TRBD1. CDR1 is SGHVS and CDR2 is FQNEAQ in the germline V gene. V gave up 5 bases and J gave up 8 bases; unmatched junction bases: 16. The CDR3 has 17 residues. The CDR3 coding sequence is TGTGCCAGCAGCCCCCGTCCCCCGGACAGGGAAGGCGAAAAACTGTTTTTT. Its protein product is CASSPRPPDREGEKLFF.

This clonotype has a handful of counts. This chain uses TRBV20-1 with TRBJ2-1; D gene unclear. In germline, CDR1 is DFQATT, CDR2 SNEGSKA (reference sequence). The CDR3 runs to 10 residues. Trimming pared 0 bases from V and 12 bases from J, leaving 6 bases between. CDR3 sequence: CSARDERQFF. Written as DNA, the CDR3 is TGCAGTGCTAGAGATGAGCGGCAGTTCTTC.

Only a few counts were recorded for this clonotype. This chain links TRBV3-1 with TRBJ2-7; TRBD2 aligns across 9 bases. The germline CDR1 and CDR2 sequences are LGHDT and YNNKEL (reference sequence). The trim removed 3 bases at V and 7 bases at J, leaving 10 bases unmatched. This CDR3 contains 15 residues. The CDR3 sequence is CASSQAGLAWGEQYF. CDR3 bases: TGTGCCAGCAGCCAGGCCGGACTAGCGTGGGGTGAGCAGTACTTC.

The chain carries TRBV20-1 and TRBJ1-6; tentative D call: TRBD1 (6 bases). This CDR3 contains 13 residues. V lost 8 bases and J 9 bases, leaving 17 bases between the germline ends. CDR1 and CDR2 from the germline V gene are DFQATT and SNEGSKA (reference sequence). The CDR3 reads CSPTETGASPLHF. The CDR3 DNA follows: TGCAGTCCGACCGAGACAGGAGCTTCACCCCTCCACTTT.

This clonotype was seen more than once but under ten times. The chain has TRBV20-1 and TRBJ2-5, with D possibly matching TRBD2 (7 bases). CDR1 is DFQATT, CDR2 SNEGSKA, per germline (reference sequence). The CDR3 consists of 16 residues. Trimming shortened V by 1 base and J by 5 bases, and 20 bases separated the two germline ends. The CDR3 region has the DNA TGCAGTGCTAGAGCCCCGGGACTAAGGACAGAGGAGACCCAGTACTTC. The encoded protein is CSARAPGLRTEETQYF.

The J gene is TRBJ1-1, the V gene TRBV28; 7 bases agree with TRBD1. Germline trimming cut 6 bases from V and 5 bases from J; bases unmatched to any gene: 15. CDR1 is MDHEN, CDR2 SYDVKM, per germline. The CDR3 runs to 16 residues. CDR3 residues: CASSPRGPGVGTEAFF. In DNA form, the CDR3 reads TGTGCCAGCAGCCCGAGGGGGCCTGGGGTTGGGACTGAAGCTTTCTTT.

This clonotype has just a few counts. The junction shows a germline mismatch at one end, possibly a read error. The chain combines TRBV18 with TRBJ2-5, with TRBD2 identical over 8 bases. This CDR3 spans 15 amino acids. Germline V gene lookup returns CDR1 KGHSH and CDR2 LQKENI. This CDR3 reads CAGSPGTSGLRTQYF. Written as DNA, the CDR3 is TGTGCCGGCTCCCCGGGAACTAGCGGACTTCGGACCCAGTACTTC.

There are a few counts of this clonotype. V and J are TRBV10-3 and TRBJ1-5, with D possibly TRBD1 on 5 matching bases. The V gene lost 2 bases and the J gene lost 2 bases, with 10 bases spanning the gap. CDR1 ENHRY and CDR2 SYGVKD come from the germline V gene. The CDR3 consists of 15 residues. The CDR3 is CAISERGGGNQPQHF. The CDR3 coding sequence is TGTGCCATCAGTGAGCGGGGGGGAGGCAATCAGCCCCAGCATTTT.

The V gene is TRBV18, the J gene TRBJ1-4; 7 nucleotides align to TRBD1. Per germline, CDR1 KGHSH and CDR2 LQKENI. The CDR3 runs 16 residues. The V and J ends lost 2 bases and 7 bases, in that order; junction bases with no gene match: 10. CDR3 nucleotides: TGTGCCAGCTCACCAGCAGGGGGTTACCCCTCTGAAAAACTGTTTTTT. This gives the protein CASSPAGGYPSEKLFF.

With regard to this clonotype: Germline is not matched at one junction end, which may reflect a read error. This chain joins TRBV20-1 and TRBJ2-1, with 7 bases fitting TRBD1. Germline loops: CDR1 DFQATT, CDR2 SNEGSKA (reference sequence). The CDR3 has 15 residues. The CDR3 is CSAPPGQKSYNERFF. The DNA for the CDR3 is TGCAGTGCTCCTCCGGGACAGAAAAGCTACAATGAGCGGTTCTTC.

This clonotype was seen only a few times. The rearrangement uses TRBV29-1 and TRBJ1-1, with a weak D call TRBD1 (6 bases). CDR3 length: 15 residues. Germline V CDR1 and CDR2: SQVTM, ANQGSEA. The germline V and J ends were trimmed by 6 bases and 5 bases, with 22 bases remaining between them. CDR3 in DNA: TGCAGCGTCGCCGGGACGCCCGGACAGCGGACTGAAGCTTTCTTT. Protein product: CSVAGTPGQRTEAFF.

This clonotype was seen only a few times. The chain has TRBV29-1 and TRBJ1-1, with no clear D. Trimming took off 6 bases at V and 2 bases at J, with 10 bases between the two ends. In germline, CDR1 is SQVTM, CDR2 ANQGSEA. CDR3 length: 12 residues. Written as DNA, the CDR3 is TGCAGCGTGTGTCAGCTAAACACTGAAGCTTTCTTT. This sequence encodes CSVCQLNTEAFF.